The entry below gives a single T cell receptor beta chain sequence along with its context. This specimen comes from a study of PD-L1 blockade in urothelial cancer. Study overall: About 85% of the roughly 29 patients were men whose urothelial cancer was bladder-origin. Blood analysis occurred 3 weeks (second dose) and 6 weeks after treatment start.

The germline V gene has CDR1 SGHDN and CDR2 FVKESK. The J segment lost 2 bases and the V segment lost 4 bases, leaving 24 bases of the junction unmatched. The CDR3 extends over 21 amino acids. Time point described: pretreatment peripheral blood. The data were produced by immunoSEQ multiplex PCR, yet TCRdb's version contains in-frame clones alone and is incomplete. Among 30,000 to 40,000 clones listed, 90% to 95% were seen once. The input for sequencing was PBMCs, taken around atezolizumab (anti-PD-L1) treatment. The V call is TRBV14, the J call TRBJ2-3; 7 bases align to TRBD2. The sequence derives from a woman aged 55-75 years with urothelial cancer. The CDR3 loop reads CASSPSSGLERFFPHTDTQYF. In DNA form, the CDR3 reads TGTGCCAGCAGCCCAAGTTCAGGACTAGAGAGATTTTTTCCTCACACAGATACGCAGTATTTT.